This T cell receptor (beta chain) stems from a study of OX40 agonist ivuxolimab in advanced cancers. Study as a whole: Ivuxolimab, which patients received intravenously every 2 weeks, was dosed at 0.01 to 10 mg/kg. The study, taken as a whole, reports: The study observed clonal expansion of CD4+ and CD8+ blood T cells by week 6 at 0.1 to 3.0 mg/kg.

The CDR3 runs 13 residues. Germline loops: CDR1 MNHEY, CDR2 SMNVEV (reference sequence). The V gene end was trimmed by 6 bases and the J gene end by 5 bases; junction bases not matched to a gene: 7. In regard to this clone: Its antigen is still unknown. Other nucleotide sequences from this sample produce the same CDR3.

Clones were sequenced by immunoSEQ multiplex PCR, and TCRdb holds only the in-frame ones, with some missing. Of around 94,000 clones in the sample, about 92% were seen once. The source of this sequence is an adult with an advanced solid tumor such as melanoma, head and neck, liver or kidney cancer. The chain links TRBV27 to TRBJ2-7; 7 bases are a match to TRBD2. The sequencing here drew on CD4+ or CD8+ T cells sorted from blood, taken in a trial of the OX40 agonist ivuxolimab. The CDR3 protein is CASSLSGVHEQYF. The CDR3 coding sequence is TGTGCCAGCAGCCTAAGCGGGGTCCACGAGCAGTACTTC.